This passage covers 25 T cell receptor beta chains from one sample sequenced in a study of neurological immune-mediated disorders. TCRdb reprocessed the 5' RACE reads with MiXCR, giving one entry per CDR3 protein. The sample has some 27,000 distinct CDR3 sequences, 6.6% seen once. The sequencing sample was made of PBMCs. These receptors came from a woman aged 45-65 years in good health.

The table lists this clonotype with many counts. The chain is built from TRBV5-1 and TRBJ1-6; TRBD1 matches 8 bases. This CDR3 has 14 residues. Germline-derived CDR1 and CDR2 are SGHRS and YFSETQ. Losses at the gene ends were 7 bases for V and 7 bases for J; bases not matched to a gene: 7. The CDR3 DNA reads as TGCGCCAGCTGGGATGGGACAGGAAATTCACCCCTCCACTTT. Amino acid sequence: CASWDGTGNSPLHF.

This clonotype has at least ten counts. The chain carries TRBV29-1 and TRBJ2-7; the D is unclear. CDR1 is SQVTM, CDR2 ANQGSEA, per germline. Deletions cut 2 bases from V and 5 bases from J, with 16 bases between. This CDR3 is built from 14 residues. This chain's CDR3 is CSVEKGRVGDEQYF. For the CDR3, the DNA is TGCAGCGTTGAAAAGGGAAGGGTGGGCGACGAGCAGTACTTC.

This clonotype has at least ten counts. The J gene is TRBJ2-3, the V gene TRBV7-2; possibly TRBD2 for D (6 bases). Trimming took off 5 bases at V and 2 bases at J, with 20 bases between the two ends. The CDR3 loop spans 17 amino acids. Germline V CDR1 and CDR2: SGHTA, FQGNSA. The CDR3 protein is CASSRGLSVGATDTQYF. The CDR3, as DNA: TGTGCCAGCAGCAGGGGACTTTCTGTCGGGGCCACAGATACGCAGTATTTT.

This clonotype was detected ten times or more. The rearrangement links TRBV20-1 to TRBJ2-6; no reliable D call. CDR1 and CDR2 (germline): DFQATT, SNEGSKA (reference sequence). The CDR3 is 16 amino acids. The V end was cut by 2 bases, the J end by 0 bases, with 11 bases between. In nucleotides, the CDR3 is TGCAGTGCTAGACCCGCCGGGTTCTCTGGGGCCAACGTCCTGACTTTC. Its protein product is CSARPAGFSGANVLTF.

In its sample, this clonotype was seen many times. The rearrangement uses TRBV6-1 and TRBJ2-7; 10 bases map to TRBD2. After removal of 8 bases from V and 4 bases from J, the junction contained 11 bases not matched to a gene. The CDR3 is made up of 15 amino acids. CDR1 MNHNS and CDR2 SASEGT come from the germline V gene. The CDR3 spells CASFRSGGPPYEQYF. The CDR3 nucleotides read TGTGCCAGCTTCCGTAGCGGGGGGCCACCTTACGAGCAGTACTTC.

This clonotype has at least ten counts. The chain's CDR3 is CASSLVSSPTDTQYF. Here the CDR3 DNA reads TGCGCCAGCAGCTTGGTGTCTAGTCCCACAGATACGCAGTATTTT. The chain couples TRBV5-1 to TRBJ2-3; no firm D call. This CDR3 region has 15 residues. CDR1 is SGHRS, CDR2 YFSETQ, per germline. V lost 0 bases to trimming and J lost 2 bases, with 10 bases between them.

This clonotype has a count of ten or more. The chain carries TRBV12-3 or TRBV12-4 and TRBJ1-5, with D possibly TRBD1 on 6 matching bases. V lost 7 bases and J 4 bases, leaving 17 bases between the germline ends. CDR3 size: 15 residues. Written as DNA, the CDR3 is TGTGCCAGCAAACAATTTATACAGGGAAATCAGCCCCAGCATTTT. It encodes CASKQFIQGNQPQHF.

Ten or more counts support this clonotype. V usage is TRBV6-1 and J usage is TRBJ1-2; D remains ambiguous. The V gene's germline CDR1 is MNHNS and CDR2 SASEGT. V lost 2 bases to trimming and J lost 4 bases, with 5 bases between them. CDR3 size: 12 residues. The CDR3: CASSEYTYGYTF. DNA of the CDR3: TGTGCCAGCAGTGAATATACCTATGGCTACACCTTC.

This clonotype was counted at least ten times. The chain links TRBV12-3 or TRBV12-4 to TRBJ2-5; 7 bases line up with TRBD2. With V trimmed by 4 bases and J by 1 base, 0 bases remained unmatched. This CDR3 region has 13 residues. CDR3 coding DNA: TGTGCCAGCAGTTGGGGGGGCCAAGAGACCCAGTACTTC. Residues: CASSWGGQETQYF.

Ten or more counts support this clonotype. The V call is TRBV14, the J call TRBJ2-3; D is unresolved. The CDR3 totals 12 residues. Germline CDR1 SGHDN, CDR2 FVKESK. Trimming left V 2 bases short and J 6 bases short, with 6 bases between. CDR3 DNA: TGTGCCAGCAGCCAATCCATGGATACGCAGTATTTT. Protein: CASSQSMDTQYF.

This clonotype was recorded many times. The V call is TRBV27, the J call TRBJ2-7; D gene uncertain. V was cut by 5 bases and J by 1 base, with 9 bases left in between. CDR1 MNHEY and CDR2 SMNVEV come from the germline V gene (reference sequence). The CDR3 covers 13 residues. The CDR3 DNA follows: TGTGCCAGCAGTGGGTTTGCTTCCTACGAGCAGTACTTC. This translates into CASSGFASYEQYF.

CDR3 sequence (DNA): TGTGCCAGCAGTATTGCGGGGGACCTTCCCCTCCACTTT. Its protein product is CASSIAGDLPLHF. The V and J genes are TRBV12-3 or TRBV12-4 and TRBJ1-6, with D possibly matching TRBD1 (5 bases). There are 13 residues in the CDR3. V was shortened by 5 bases and J by 13 bases, with 15 bases between the two germline ends.

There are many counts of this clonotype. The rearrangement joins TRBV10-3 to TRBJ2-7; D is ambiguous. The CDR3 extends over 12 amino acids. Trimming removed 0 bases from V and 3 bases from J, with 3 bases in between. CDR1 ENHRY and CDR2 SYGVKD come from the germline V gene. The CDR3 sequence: CAISESFYEQYF. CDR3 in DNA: TGTGCCATCAGTGAGTCTTTCTACGAGCAGTACTTC.

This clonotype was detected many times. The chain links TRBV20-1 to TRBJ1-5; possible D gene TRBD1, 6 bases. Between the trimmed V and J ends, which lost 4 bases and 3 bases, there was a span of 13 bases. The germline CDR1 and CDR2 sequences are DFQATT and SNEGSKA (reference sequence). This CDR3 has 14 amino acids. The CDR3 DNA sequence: TGCAGTGCTACGGTGGGGGGGCTCAATCAGCCCCAGCATTTT. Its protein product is CSATVGGLNQPQHF.

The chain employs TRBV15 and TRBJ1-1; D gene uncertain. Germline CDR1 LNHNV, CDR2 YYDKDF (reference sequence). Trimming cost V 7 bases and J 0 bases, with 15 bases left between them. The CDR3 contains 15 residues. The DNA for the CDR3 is TGTGCCACCATGGCTCCACAGTCGGTGAACACTGAAGCTTTCTTT. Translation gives CATMAPQSVNTEAFF.

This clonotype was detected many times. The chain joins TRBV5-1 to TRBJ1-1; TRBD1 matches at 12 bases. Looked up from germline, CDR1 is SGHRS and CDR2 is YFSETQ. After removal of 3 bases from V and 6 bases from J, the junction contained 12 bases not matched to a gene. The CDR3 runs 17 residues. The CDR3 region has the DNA TGCGCCAGCAGCTGGGGGACAGGGGGCGCCGGGTTCGCTGAAGCTTTCTTT. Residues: CASSWGTGGAGFAEAFF.

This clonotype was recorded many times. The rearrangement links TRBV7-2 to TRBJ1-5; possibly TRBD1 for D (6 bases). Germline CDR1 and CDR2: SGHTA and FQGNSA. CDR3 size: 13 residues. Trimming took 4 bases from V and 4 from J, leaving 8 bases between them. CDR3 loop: CASSSRGNQPQHF. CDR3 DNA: TGTGCCAGCAGCTCTAGGGGGAATCAGCCCCAGCATTTT.

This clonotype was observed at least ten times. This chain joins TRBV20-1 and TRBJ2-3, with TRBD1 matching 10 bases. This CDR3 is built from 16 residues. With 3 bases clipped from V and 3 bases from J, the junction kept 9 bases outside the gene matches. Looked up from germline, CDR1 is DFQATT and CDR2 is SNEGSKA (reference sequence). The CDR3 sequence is CSASNLDRGFTDTQYF. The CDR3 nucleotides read TGCAGTGCTAGTAATTTGGACAGGGGGTTTACAGATACGCAGTATTTT.

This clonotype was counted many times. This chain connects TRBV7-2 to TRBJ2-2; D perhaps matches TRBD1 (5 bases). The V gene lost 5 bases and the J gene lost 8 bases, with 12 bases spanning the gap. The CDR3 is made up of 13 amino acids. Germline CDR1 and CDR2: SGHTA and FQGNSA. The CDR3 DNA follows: TGTGCCAGCAGCGCAGGGTACCGGGGGGAGCTGTTTTTT. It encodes CASSAGYRGELFF.

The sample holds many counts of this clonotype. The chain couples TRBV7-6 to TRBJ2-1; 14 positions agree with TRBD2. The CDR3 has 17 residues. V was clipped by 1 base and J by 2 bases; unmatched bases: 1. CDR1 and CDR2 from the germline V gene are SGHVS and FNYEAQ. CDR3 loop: CASSLGGLAGAYNEQFF. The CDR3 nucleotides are TGTGCCAGCAGCTTAGGGGGACTAGCGGGAGCCTACAATGAGCAGTTCTTC.

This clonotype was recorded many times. The CDR3 bases are TGTGCCAGCAGCCGGGGACAGGGGGTCACCGGGGAGCTGTTTTTT. It specifies CASSRGQGVTGELFF. The J gene is TRBJ2-2, the V gene TRBV7-2; 11 bases map to TRBD1. The CDR3 has 15 amino acids. V shed 5 bases, J shed 4 bases, and the junction held 3 bases outside the gene matches. Germline values: CDR1 SGHTA, CDR2 FQGNSA.

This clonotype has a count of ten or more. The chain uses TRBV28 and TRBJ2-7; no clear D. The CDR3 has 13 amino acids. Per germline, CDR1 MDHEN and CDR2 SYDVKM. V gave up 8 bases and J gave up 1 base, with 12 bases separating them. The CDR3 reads CASASVRSYEQYF. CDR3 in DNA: TGTGCCAGCGCCTCAGTTAGGTCCTACGAGCAGTACTTC.

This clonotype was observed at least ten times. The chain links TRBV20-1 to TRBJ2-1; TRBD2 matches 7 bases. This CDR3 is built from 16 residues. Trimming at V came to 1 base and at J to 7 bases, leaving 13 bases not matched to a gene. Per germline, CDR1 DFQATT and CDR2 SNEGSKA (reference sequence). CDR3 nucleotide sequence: TGCAGTGCTAGAGGACCCCAGGGAGGGCCTATGAATGAGCAGTTCTTC. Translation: CSARGPQGGPMNEQFF.

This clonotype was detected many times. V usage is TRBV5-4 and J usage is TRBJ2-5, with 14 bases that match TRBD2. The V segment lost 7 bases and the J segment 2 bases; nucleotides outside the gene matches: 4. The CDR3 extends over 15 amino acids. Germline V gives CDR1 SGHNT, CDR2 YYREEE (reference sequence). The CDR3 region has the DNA TGTGCCAGCGGTGGACTAGCGGGAGGACAAGAGACCCAGTACTTC. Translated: CASGGLAGGQETQYF.

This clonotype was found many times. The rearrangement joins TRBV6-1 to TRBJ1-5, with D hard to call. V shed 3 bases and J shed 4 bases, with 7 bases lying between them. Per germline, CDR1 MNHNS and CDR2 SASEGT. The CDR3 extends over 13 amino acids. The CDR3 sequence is CASSETRNQPQHF. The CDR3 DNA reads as TGTGCCAGCAGTGAGACAAGGAATCAGCCCCAGCATTTT.